The clone carrying this TCR beta chain was recorded many times. Its matching antigen is unknown. The data were obtained in a study of regulatory T cells in long-lasting Graves disease. CDR1 is MDHEN, CDR2 SYDVKM, per germline. Between the trimmed V and J ends, which lost 3 bases and 4 bases, there was a span of 12 bases. This CDR3 is built from 14 residues. Study results and limitations: Newly diagnosed Graves' patients exceeded persistent ones in TCR diversity.

Time point noted: newly diagnosed GD, antithyroid drugs for less than 3 months. There was RNA extracted from PBMCs, and the TCR library was made from it. Xi'an, China, was home to the endocrinology department that provided patients. According to the study, TCR beta libraries were built with iRepertoire HTBI primers and CDR3-region Arm-PCR. TCRdb fed the multiplex PCR reads into MiXCR, producing one record per CDR3 protein. Of about 440,000 distinct CDR3 sequences in the sample, less than 20% were seen once. A further study also used this sample, focusing on T cells in Graves' hyperthyroidism and ophthalmopathy.

The chain carries TRBV28 and TRBJ1-1; D gene ambiguous. This receptor was identified in a woman in her twenties or thirties with Graves disease. The sequences come from peripheral blood mononuclear cells (PBMCs), collected at new diagnosis, from a patient treated with antithyroid drugs. CDR3 DNA: TGTGCCAGCAGTTTTAGGGAGGAGTTCACTGAAGCTTTCTTT. Its translation is CASSFREEFTEAFF.